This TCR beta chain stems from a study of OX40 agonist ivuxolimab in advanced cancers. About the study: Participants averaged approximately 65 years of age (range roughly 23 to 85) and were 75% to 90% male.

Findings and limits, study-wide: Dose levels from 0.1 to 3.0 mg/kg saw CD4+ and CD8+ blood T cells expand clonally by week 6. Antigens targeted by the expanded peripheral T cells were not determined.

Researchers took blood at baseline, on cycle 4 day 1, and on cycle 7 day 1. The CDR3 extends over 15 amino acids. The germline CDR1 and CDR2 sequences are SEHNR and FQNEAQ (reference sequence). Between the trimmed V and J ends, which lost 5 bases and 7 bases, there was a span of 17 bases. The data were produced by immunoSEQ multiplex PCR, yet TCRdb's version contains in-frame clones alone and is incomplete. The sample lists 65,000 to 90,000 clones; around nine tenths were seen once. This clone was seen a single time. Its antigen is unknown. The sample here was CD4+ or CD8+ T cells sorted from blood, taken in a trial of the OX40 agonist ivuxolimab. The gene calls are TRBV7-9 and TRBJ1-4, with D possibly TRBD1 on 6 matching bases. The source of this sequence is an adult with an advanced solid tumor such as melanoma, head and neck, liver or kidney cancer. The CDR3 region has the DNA TGTGCCAGCAGCCATGAGGCTCAGGGGCTTGAAAAACTGTTTTTT. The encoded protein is CASSHEAQGLEKLFF.